Presented here are 17 T cell receptor beta chains from one specimen sequenced in a study of blood T cell repertoires in COVID-19. The assay was immunoSEQ multiplex PCR, and TCRdb's table has in-frame clones only and misses some. The sample has some 240,000 clones, about four fifths seen once. Specimen: peripheral blood. Receptor source: a woman older than 75 with acute or convalescent COVID-19.

The chain joins TRBV19 to TRBJ1-5, with 9 bases lining up with TRBD1. The V segment lost 7 bases and the J segment 1 base; nucleotides outside the gene matches: 5. The CDR3 loop spans 15 amino acids. Germline V gives CDR1 LNHDA, CDR2 SQIVND (reference sequence). Here the CDR3 DNA reads TGTGCCAGTACCCAACAGGGGGCCAGCAATCAGCCCCAGCATTTT. Translation: CASTQQGASNQPQHF.

The chain has TRBV3-1 (or the pseudogene TRBV3-2) and TRBJ2-1; 8 nucleotides match TRBD2. V trimming: 1 base; J trimming: 8 bases; junction bases outside the gene matches: 7. The CDR3 is 15 residues long. From germline, CDR1 is LGHDT and CDR2 YNNKEL (reference sequence). CDR3 region: CASSQGRGEPDEQFF. The CDR3 nucleotides read TGTGCCAGCAGCCAAGGGCGGGGGGAACCCGATGAGCAGTTCTTC.

The chain joins TRBV6-1 to TRBJ1-3, with D perhaps TRBD1 (5 bases). Germline V gene data show CDR1 as MNHNS and CDR2 as SASEGT. V was pared by 2 bases and J by 0 bases, with 14 bases between. The CDR3 extends over 17 amino acids. Here the CDR3 DNA reads TGTGCCAGCAGTGAAAAACAGCTAGGGGTCTCTGGAAACACCATATATTTT. This sequence encodes CASSEKQLGVSGNTIYF.

The CDR3 DNA reads TGTGCCAGCAGCCCCGGGTGGACCGGGGAGCTGTTTTTT. The encoded protein is CASSPGWTGELFF. The chain employs TRBV7-3 and TRBJ2-2; D is unresolved. V was trimmed by 5 bases and J by 5 bases, leaving 9 bases between them. CDR1 SGHTA and CDR2 FQGTGA come from the germline V gene. The CDR3 contains 13 residues. Together with reference TRBV7-3 and TRBJ2-2, the CDR3 gives the full variable domain: GAGVSQTPSNKVTEKGKYVELRCDPISGHTALYWYRQSLGQGPEFLIYFQGTGAADDSGLPNDRFFAVRPEGSVSTLKIQRTERGDSAVYLCASSPGWTGELFFGEGSRLTVL.

This sequence joins TRBV5-4 and TRBJ2-1; 12 bases align to TRBD1. Germline assignment: CDR1 SGHNT and CDR2 YYREEE (reference sequence). V shed 4 bases, J shed 9 bases, and the junction held 8 bases outside the gene matches. There are 15 residues in the CDR3. The DNA of the CDR3 is TGTGCCAGCAGCCGGGGGGACAGGGGGCGGGGTGAGCAGTTCTTC. Translated: CASSRGDRGRGEQFF.

The CDR3 region is CASRAGRAAGELFF. DNA of the CDR3: TGTGCCAGCAGGGCGGGGCGCGCGGCCGGGGAGCTGTTTTTT. The rearrangement joins TRBV3-1 (or the pseudogene TRBV3-2) to TRBJ2-2, with a weak D call TRBD2 (6 bases). V was trimmed by 6 bases and J by 6 bases, leaving 14 bases between them. Looked up from germline, CDR1 is LGHDT and CDR2 is YNNKEL (reference sequence). The CDR3 extends over 14 amino acids.

The chain has TRBV19 and TRBJ2-7, with 7 bases matching TRBD1. V lost 6 bases and J lost 0; bases outside the gene matches: 11. The CDR3 extends over 16 amino acids. CDR1 is LNHDA, CDR2 SQIVND, per germline (reference sequence). The CDR3 protein is CASSAPGQPTSYEQYF. The CDR3 DNA sequence: TGTGCCAGTAGCGCCCCGGGACAGCCTACCTCCTACGAGCAGTACTTC.

The rearrangement links TRBV19 to TRBJ2-7; D unclear. Germline V gene lookup returns CDR1 LNHDA and CDR2 SQIVND (reference sequence). The germline V and J ends were trimmed by 1 base and 2 bases, with 6 bases remaining between them. The CDR3 is 13 amino acids. The CDR3 spells CASSIGRTYEQYF. DNA of the CDR3: TGTGCCAGTAGTATAGGCAGAACCTACGAGCAGTACTTC. Filled out from reference TRBV19 and TRBJ2-7, the complete variable domain reads DGGITQSPKYLFRKEGQNVTLSCEQNLNHDAMYWYRQDPGQGLRLIYYSQIVNDFQKGDIAEGYSVSREKKESFPLTVTSAQKNPTAFYLCASSIGRTYEQYFGPGTRLTVT.

The chain uses TRBV7-2 and TRBJ1-2; 7 bases line up with TRBD1. Germline assignment: CDR1 SGHTA and CDR2 FQGNSA. The CDR3 sequence is 13 residues long. V shed 3 bases and J 7 bases; nucleotides not matched to a gene: 5. In DNA form, the CDR3 reads TGTGCCAGCAGCTTTGGTAGGGGGCGTGGCTACACCTTC. Protein sequence: CASSFGRGRGYTF. The variable domain in full, completed from reference TRBV7-2 and TRBJ1-2, reads GAGVSQSPSNKVTEKGKDVELRCDPISGHTALYWYRQSLGQGLEFLIYFQGNSAPDKSGLPSDRFSAERTGGSVSTLTIQRTQQEDSAVYLCASSFGRGRGYTFGSGTRLTVV.

The V gene is TRBV19, the J gene TRBJ1-3; a weak D match, TRBD1 (5 bases). This CDR3 comprises 15 residues. V was cut by 5 bases and J by 4 bases, with 15 bases left in between. Germline V CDR1 and CDR2: LNHDA, SQIVND (reference sequence). In nucleotides, the CDR3 is TGTGCCAGTAGTCCAATCAGGGAACCCGGAAACACCATATATTTT. This gives the protein CASSPIREPGNTIYF.

This clone was detected only a few times. V usage is TRBV30 and J usage is TRBJ1-6, with D unclear. Trimming took 3 bases from V and 7 from J, leaving 7 bases between them. The length of the CDR3 is 12 residues. CDR1 and CDR2 (germline): GTSNPN, SVGIG (reference sequence). The CDR3 protein is CAWRVGNSPLHF. DNA for the CDR3: TGTGCCTGGAGGGTTGGCAATTCACCCCTCCACTTT.

The gene calls are TRBV5-1 and TRBJ1-5; D unclear. This CDR3 is 13 amino acids long. The V gene's germline CDR1 is SGHRS and CDR2 YFSETQ. V was clipped by 4 bases and J by 3 bases, with 8 bases between them. The CDR3 spells CASSPGPNQPQHF. The CDR3 nucleotides are TGCGCCAGCAGCCCTGGGCCCAATCAGCCCCAGCATTTT.

V gene TRBV4-1 combines with J gene TRBJ2-7, with D perhaps TRBD1 (6 bases). Germline V gives CDR1 MGHRA, CDR2 YSYEKL. CDR3 length: 16 residues. The germline V and J ends were trimmed by 4 bases and 0 bases, with 16 bases remaining between them. The chain's CDR3 is CASSPGQSTGSYEQYF. In DNA, the CDR3 is TGCGCCAGCAGCCCCGGACAGTCTACCGGCTCCTACGAGCAGTACTTC.

V and J are TRBV18 and TRBJ1-2; 9 positions agree with TRBD1. The CDR3 is 18 residues long. The germline CDR1 and CDR2 sequences are KGHSH and LQKENI. J gave up 4 bases and V 2 bases, and 14 bases lay outside the gene matches. In DNA form, the CDR3 reads TGTGCCAGCTCACCATCTCAACCGGGACAGGGAAGGGGCTATGGCTACACCTTC. This translates into CASSPSQPGQGRGYGYTF.

This chain connects TRBV5-1 to TRBJ1-6, with unresolved D. V lost 4 bases to trimming and J lost 6 bases, with 14 bases between them. The CDR3 extends over 15 amino acids. CDR1 is SGHRS, CDR2 YFSETQ, per germline. The CDR3 coding sequence is TGCGCCAGCAGCCTCACGGGTAGAGGTAATTCACCCCTCCACTTT. It codes for CASSLTGRGNSPLHF.

The V gene is TRBV7-9, the J gene TRBJ1-2; D uncertain. The germline gives CDR1 SEHNR, CDR2 FQNEAQ (reference sequence). The germline V and J ends were trimmed by 7 bases and 2 bases, with 11 bases remaining between them. The CDR3 contains 13 residues. CDR3 amino acids: CASTPAGNYGYTF. CDR3 sequence (DNA): TGTGCCAGCACCCCTGCGGGCAACTATGGCTACACCTTC. Complete variable domain (other parts from reference TRBV7-9 and TRBJ1-2): DTGVSQNPRHKITKRGQNVTFRCDPISEHNRLYWYRQTLGQGPEFLTYFQNEAQLEKSRLLSDRFSAERPKGSFSTLEIQRTEQGDSAMYLCASTPAGNYGYTFGSGTRLTVV.

The chain links TRBV18 to TRBJ1-6; D uncertain. The CDR3 sequence is 13 residues long. Per germline, CDR1 KGHSH and CDR2 LQKENI. V lost 8 bases to trimming and J lost 6 bases, with 11 bases between them. The CDR3 spells CASTTSLNSPLHF. In nucleotides, the CDR3 is TGTGCCAGCACGACATCTCTTAATTCACCCCTCCACTTT.